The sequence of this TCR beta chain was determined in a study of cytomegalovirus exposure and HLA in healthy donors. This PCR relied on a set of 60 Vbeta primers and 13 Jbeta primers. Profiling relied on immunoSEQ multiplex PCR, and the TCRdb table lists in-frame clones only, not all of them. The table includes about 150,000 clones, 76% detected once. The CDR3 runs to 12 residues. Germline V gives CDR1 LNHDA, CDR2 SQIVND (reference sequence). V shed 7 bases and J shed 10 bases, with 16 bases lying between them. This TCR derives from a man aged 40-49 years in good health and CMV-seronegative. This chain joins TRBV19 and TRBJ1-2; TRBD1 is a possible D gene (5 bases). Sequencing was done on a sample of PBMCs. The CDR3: CASKPSREAYTF. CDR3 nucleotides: TGTGCCAGTAAACCAAGCAGGGAAGCCTACACCTTC.